This T cell receptor (beta chain) was recorded in a study of T cells in Graves' hyperthyroidism and ophthalmopathy. The CDR3 extends over 14 amino acids. Germline V gives CDR1 LNHDA, CDR2 SQIVND (reference sequence). Trimming stripped 7 bases from V and 4 bases from J, with 14 bases between. TCR beta CDR3 regions were amplified from RNA transcripts. The study used the HTBI primer set for a first-round RT-PCR of the TCR CDR3. MiXCR, applied by TCRdb to the multiplex PCR reads, yields one record per CDR3 protein. Of 300,000 to 350,000 distinct CDR3 sequences listed, about 15% are singletons. The source is a woman in her twenties or thirties with Graves' hyperthyroidism. Sequenced: blood. The chain employs TRBV19 and TRBJ1-5, with TRBD1 as a possible D gene (6 bases). CDR3 in DNA: TGTGCCAGTAAAGGACAGCTTACGAATCAGCCCCAGCATTTT. This translates into CASKGQLTNQPQHF.